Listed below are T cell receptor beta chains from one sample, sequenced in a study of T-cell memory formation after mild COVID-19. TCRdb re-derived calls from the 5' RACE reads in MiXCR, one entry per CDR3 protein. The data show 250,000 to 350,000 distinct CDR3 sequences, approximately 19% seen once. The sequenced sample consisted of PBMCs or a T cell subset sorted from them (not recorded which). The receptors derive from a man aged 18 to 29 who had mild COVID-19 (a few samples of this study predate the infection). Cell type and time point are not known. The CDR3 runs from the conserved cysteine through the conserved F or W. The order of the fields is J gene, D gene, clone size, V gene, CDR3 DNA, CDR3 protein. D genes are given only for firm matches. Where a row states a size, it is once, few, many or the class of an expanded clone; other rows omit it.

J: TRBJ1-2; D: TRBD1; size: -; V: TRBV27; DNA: TGTGCCAGCAGCGGACAGGGCTCCTACTATGGCTACACCTTC; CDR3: CASSGQGSYYGYTF
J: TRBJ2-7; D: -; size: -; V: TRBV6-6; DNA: TGTGCCAGCAGTTACGAGGGGCAGGATGACGACGAGCAGTACTTC; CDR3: CASSYEGQDDDEQYF
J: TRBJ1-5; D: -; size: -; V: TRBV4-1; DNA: TGCGCCAGCAGCCAGAGGGGGGCTCAGCCCCAGCATTTT; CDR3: CASSQRGAQPQHF
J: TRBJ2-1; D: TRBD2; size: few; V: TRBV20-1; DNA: TGCAGTGCCCCGACTAGCGGGGGGGCCTGGGAGCAGTTCTTC; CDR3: CSAPTSGGAWEQFF
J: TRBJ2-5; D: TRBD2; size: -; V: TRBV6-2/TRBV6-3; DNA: TGTGCCAGCAGTGTCCCACTAGCGGGGGTAGAGACCCAGTACTTC; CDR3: CASSVPLAGVETQYF
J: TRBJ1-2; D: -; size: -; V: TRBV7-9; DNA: TGTGCCAGCAGCTCGGAAGGCTACACCTTC; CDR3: CASSSEGYTF
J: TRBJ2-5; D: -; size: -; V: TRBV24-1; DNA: TGTGCCACCAGTGATTTGTGGGATAACCAGTACTTC; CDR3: CATSDLWDNQYF
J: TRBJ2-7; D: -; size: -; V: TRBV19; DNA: TGTGCCAGTATGATTCCGGGAACCTACGAGCAGTACTTC; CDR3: CASMIPGTYEQYF
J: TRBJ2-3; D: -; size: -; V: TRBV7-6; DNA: TGTGCCAGCAGCTTAGGAGGGCTGCCGGGGGATACGCAGTATTTT; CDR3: CASSLGGLPGDTQYF
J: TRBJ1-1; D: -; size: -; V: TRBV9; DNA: TGTGCCAGCAGCGTAGTTGGGGCGACTGAAGCTTTCTTT; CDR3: CASSVVGATEAFF
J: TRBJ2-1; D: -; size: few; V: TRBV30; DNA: TGTGCCTGGAGCTTTGTACCGGGGATCAATGAGCAGTTCTTC; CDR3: CAWSFVPGINEQFF
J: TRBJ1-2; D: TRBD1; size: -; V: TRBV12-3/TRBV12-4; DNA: TGTGCCAGCAGCATCTCTGAGGGACAGTACTATGGCTACACCTTC; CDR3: CASSISEGQYYGYTF
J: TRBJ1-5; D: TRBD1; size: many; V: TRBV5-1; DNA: TGCGCCAGCAGCGTTGGGACAGATCCGAATCAGCCCCAGCATTTT; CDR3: CASSVGTDPNQPQHF
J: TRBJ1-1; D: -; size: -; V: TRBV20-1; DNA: TGCAGTGCTAGAGATGGGACGGCTGAAGCTTTCTTT; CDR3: CSARDGTAEAFF